The 27 T cell receptor beta chains below come from one sample, sequenced in a study of spatial heterogeneity in lung cancer. Time point reported: sample taken at primary tumor resection. TCRdb re-called the 5' RACE reads with MiXCR, one entry per CDR3 protein. The sample lists about 6,600 distinct CDR3 sequences, around 18% occurring once. This material consisted of normal lung tissue next to the tumor, taken at surgery. All receptors derive from a male donor with early-stage non-small cell lung cancer.

This clonotype was recorded a few times. This rearrangement joins TRBV28 to TRBJ2-5, with TRBD2 as a possible D gene (7 bases). The length of the CDR3 is 15 residues. CDR1 and CDR2 from the germline V gene are MDHEN and SYDVKM. V lost 4 bases, J lost 5 bases, and 17 bases lay in between. CDR3 amino acids: CASSSGGRGFETQYF. Written as DNA, the CDR3 is TGTGCCAGCAGTTCCGGGGGGCGAGGTTTCGAGACCCAGTACTTC. The whole variable domain, filled in from reference TRBV28 and TRBJ2-5, reads DVKVTQSSRYLVKRTGEKVFLECVQDMDHENMFWYRQDPGLGLRLIYFSYDVKMKEKGDIPEGYSVSREKKERFSLILESASTNQTSMYLCASSSGGRGFETQYFGPGTRLLVL.

This chain links TRBV27 with TRBJ2-2; D is perhaps TRBD1 (7 bases). CDR1 is MNHEY, CDR2 SMNVEV, per germline (reference sequence). The CDR3 covers 15 residues. Trimming cost V 5 bases and J 3 bases, with 13 bases left between them. CDR3 in amino acids: CASSPGDRYTGELFF. For the CDR3, the DNA is TGTGCCAGCAGTCCGGGGGACAGATACACCGGGGAGCTGTTTTTT.

The table lists this clonotype with a few counts. The V gene is TRBV12-3 or TRBV12-4, the J gene TRBJ1-5; 10 bases are shared with TRBD1. The CDR3 sequence is 18 residues long. J gave up 1 base and V 2 bases, and 8 bases lay outside the gene matches. For the CDR3, the DNA is TGTGCCAGCAGTTTATATTACGGACAGGGGGAAAGCAATCAGCCCCAGCATTTT. Encoded protein: CASSLYYGQGESNQPQHF.

This clonotype is labeled as medium-sized. The chain has TRBV6-2 or TRBV6-3 and TRBJ2-5; 9 bases line up with TRBD1. The CDR3 is 15 amino acids. CDR1 and CDR2 (germline): MNHEY, SVGEGT. V lost 6 bases and J lost 4; bases outside the gene matches: 9. CDR3 nucleotides: TGTGCCAGCAGCTCCAACAGGGGGCCGGGAGAGACCCAGTACTTC. Translation gives CASSSNRGPGETQYF.

This clonotype was counted a few times. This chain links TRBV10-3 with TRBJ2-5; D possibly corresponds to TRBD2 (6 bases). With 11 bases removed from V and 4 bases from J, the gap between germline ends came to 17 bases. Germline assignment: CDR1 ENHRY and CDR2 SYGVKD. The CDR3 extends over 13 amino acids. This chain's CDR3 is CAATGLQGETQYF. Written as DNA, the CDR3 is TGTGCCGCCACGGGACTTCAGGGAGAGACCCAGTACTTC.

This clonotype was found a few times. This chain connects TRBV20-1 to TRBJ2-7; D might be TRBD2 (6 bases). This CDR3 contains 15 residues. Germline loops: CDR1 DFQATT, CDR2 SNEGSKA (reference sequence). Trimming took 3 bases from V and 4 from J, leaving 19 bases between them. CDR3 region: CSARDVWGLTYEQYF. The CDR3 nucleotides read TGCAGTGCTAGGGATGTCTGGGGACTGACTTACGAGCAGTACTTC.

This clonotype is medium-sized. The chain combines TRBV12-3 or TRBV12-4 with TRBJ2-2; TRBD2 aligns across 7 bases. The CDR3 loop spans 17 amino acids. J lost 4 bases, V lost 6 bases, and 14 bases had no gene match. The CDR3 reads CASSSPGAGEGTGELFF. CDR3 sequence (DNA): TGTGCCAGCAGCTCCCCAGGTGCGGGAGAAGGCACCGGGGAGCTGTTTTTT.

This clonotype was found a few times. The chain is built from TRBV7-8 and TRBJ2-2; tentatively, D is TRBD1 (7 bases). CDR3 length: 15 amino acids. Germline CDR1 is SGHVS and CDR2 is FQNEAQ. Trimming shortened V by 5 bases and J by 6 bases, and 16 bases separated the two germline ends. The CDR3, as DNA: TGTGCCAGCAGCGCGGGACAGTCTTTTGCCGGGGAGCTGTTTTTT. Translated: CASSAGQSFAGELFF.

This clonotype turned up a few times. The J gene is TRBJ2-1, the V gene TRBV7-2, with 8 bases fitting TRBD2. V trimming: 5 bases; J trimming: 10 bases; junction bases outside the gene matches: 16. This CDR3 has 16 residues. Germline V gives CDR1 SGHTA, CDR2 FQGNSA. CDR3 sequence reads: CASSPRAVAGSREQFF. The CDR3 DNA reads as TGTGCCAGCAGCCCCCGGGCGGTAGCGGGATCAAGAGAGCAGTTCTTC.

This clonotype counts as medium-sized. This sequence joins TRBV30 and TRBJ2-7, with D perhaps matching TRBD2 (6 bases). The V end was cut by 4 bases, the J end by 2 bases, with 15 bases between. The CDR3 contains 14 residues. Germline CDR1 GTSNPN, CDR2 SVGIG (reference sequence). The CDR3 DNA follows: TGTGCCTGGAACCGAGGTCAGCGGGCCTACGAGCAGTACTTC. It translates to CAWNRGQRAYEQYF.

By share of the sample, this clonotype is medium-sized (0.01 to 0.1%). The J gene is TRBJ2-4, the V gene TRBV29-1; possible D gene TRBD2, 5 bases. Germline V gives CDR1 SQVTM, CDR2 ANQGSEA. The CDR3 contains 13 residues. The CDR3 DNA sequence: TGCACCAAACTAGGGAGAGCCAAAAACATTCAGTACTTC. This gives the protein CTKLGRAKNIQYF.

In DNA, the CDR3 is TGTGCCTGGACCGGGACCCCGGCCCTGGCAGATACGCAGTATTTT. As protein: CAWTGTPALADTQYF. The chain uses TRBV30 and TRBJ2-3, with D possibly called TRBD1 or TRBD2 (5 bases each). The germline gives CDR1 GTSNPN, CDR2 SVGIG (reference sequence). With 4 bases removed from V and 4 bases from J, the gap between germline ends came to 18 bases. This CDR3 spans 15 amino acids.

This clonotype is termed medium-sized. This chain uses TRBV6-6 with TRBJ2-2; D is undetermined. CDR1 is MNHNY and CDR2 is SVGAGI in the germline V gene (reference sequence). The V end was cut by 9 bases, the J end by 1 base, with 6 bases between. The CDR3 length is 12 residues. CDR3 sequence (DNA): TGTGCCAGTTCGTGGAACACCGGGGAGCTGTTTTTT. It codes for CASSWNTGELFF.

This clonotype is labeled large. This chain links TRBV2 with TRBJ1-5, with D possibly matching TRBD1 (6 bases). Trimming removed 6 bases from V and 6 bases from J, with 15 bases in between. The germline gives CDR1 SNHLY, CDR2 FYNNEI. The CDR3 is 14 amino acids. The CDR3 DNA follows: TGTGCCAGCAGCAGACAGGAATTCGGTCAGCCCCAGCATTTT. Translation: CASSRQEFGQPQHF.

V gene TRBV7-9 combines with J gene TRBJ2-6; unclear D gene. The CDR3 spans 11 residues. Germline CDR1 is SEHNR and CDR2 is FQNEAQ (reference sequence). Trimming removed 11 bases from V and 4 bases from J, with 6 bases in between. CDR3 loop: CALVGANVLTF. The CDR3 DNA is TGTGCCTTAGTCGGGGCCAACGTCCTGACTTTC.

This clonotype was seen a handful of times. The chain uses TRBV13 and TRBJ1-1; 8 bases line up with TRBD1. There are 14 residues in the CDR3. The germline CDR1 and CDR2 sequences are PRHDT and FYEKMQ (reference sequence). Trimming at V came to 0 bases and at J to 3 bases, leaving 0 bases not matched to a gene. The CDR3 is CASSLGDRDTEAFF. In DNA, the CDR3 is TGTGCCAGCAGCTTAGGGGACAGGGACACTGAAGCTTTCTTT.

The V gene is TRBV6-6, the J gene TRBJ1-6; D not resolved. This CDR3 spans 14 amino acids. Trimming stripped 5 bases from V and 7 bases from J, with 12 bases between. Germline-derived CDR1 and CDR2 are MNHNY and SVGAGI (reference sequence). CDR3 sequence: CASSDTTRNSPLHF. CDR3 DNA: TGTGCCAGCAGTGATACCACCCGGAATTCACCCCTCCACTTT.

V usage is TRBV20-1 and J usage is TRBJ1-1; no definite D call. Germline loops: CDR1 DFQATT, CDR2 SNEGSKA (reference sequence). The V end was cut by 0 bases, the J end by 1 base, with 12 bases between. The CDR3 has 15 residues. The CDR3: CSARDPWTGNTEAFF. CDR3 nucleotides: TGCAGTGCTAGAGATCCGTGGACTGGGAACACTGAAGCTTTCTTT.

By proportion, this clonotype is medium-sized. CDR3 DNA: TGCAGTGCTAGAGGGGGGCCTAGCAGTCGCGAGCAGTACTTC. As protein: CSARGGPSSREQYF. The chain uses TRBV20-1 and TRBJ2-7; tentative D call: TRBD1 (6 bases). The length of the CDR3 is 14 residues. Germline V CDR1 and CDR2: DFQATT, SNEGSKA (reference sequence). V lost 1 base and J lost 6, with 16 bases in between.

This clonotype showed up just once. This chain uses TRBV7-8 with TRBJ2-7; 7 bases map to TRBD1. The CDR3 contains 12 residues. Unmatched junction bases numbered 5, after V lost 5 bases and J lost 7 bases. Germline CDR1 is SGHVS and CDR2 is FQNEAQ. Written as DNA, the CDR3 is TGTGCCAGCAGCCACGACAGGGATGAGCAGTACTTC. It translates to CASSHDRDEQYF.

This clonotype is medium-sized. V gene TRBV27 combines with J gene TRBJ2-7; tentatively, D is TRBD1 (6 bases). The germline gives CDR1 MNHEY, CDR2 SMNVEV (reference sequence). Trimming shortened V by 3 bases and J by 6 bases, and 18 bases separated the two germline ends. The CDR3 consists of 15 residues. The CDR3: CASSLAGRGRGEQYF. The CDR3 bases are TGTGCCAGCAGTTTGGCCGGCAGGGGAAGGGGCGAGCAGTACTTC.

This clonotype has only a few counts. The CDR3 region is CASSYSIGLDNTGELFF. As DNA, the CDR3 is TGTGCCAGCAGTTACTCCATCGGACTAGATAACACCGGGGAGCTGTTTTTT. The chain links TRBV6-5 to TRBJ2-2, with 7 bases fitting TRBD2. The germline CDR1 and CDR2 sequences are MNHEY and SVGAGI. The CDR3 spans 17 residues. V was pared by 0 bases and J by 2 bases, with 6 bases of the junction left unmatched.

J is TRBJ2-5 and V is TRBV9; 9 bases are a match to TRBD2. Germline trimming cut 3 bases from V and 4 bases from J; bases unmatched to any gene: 7. The CDR3 covers 15 residues. Per germline, CDR1 SGDLS and CDR2 YYNGEE. The CDR3 is CASSAAGGSIETQYF. The CDR3, as DNA: TGTGCCAGCAGCGCAGCGGGAGGAAGTATAGAGACCCAGTACTTC.

Note on this clonotype: With a much larger clone just one base away, this may be a read error. CDR3 in amino acids: CASSYGTPGTDTPYF. The DNA of the CDR3 is TGTGCCAGCAGCTACGGGACCCCGGGCACAGATACGCCGTATTTT. The chain carries TRBV11-2 and TRBJ2-3; D is tentatively TRBD1 or TRBD2 (5 bases each). Germline loops: CDR1 SGHAT, CDR2 FQNNGV. The CDR3 totals 15 residues.

This clonotype was picked up a small number of times. V and J are TRBV30 and TRBJ2-6; D call uncertain. From germline, CDR1 is GTSNPN and CDR2 SVGIG (reference sequence). This CDR3 is built from 14 residues. Trimming removed 5 bases at V and 4 bases at J, with 12 bases between. The CDR3 protein is CAWAWMGGANVLTF. The CDR3 DNA reads TGTGCCTGGGCCTGGATGGGGGGGGCCAACGTCCTGACTTTC.

This clonotype occurred a few times. The chain has TRBV19 and TRBJ2-3, with 7 bases lining up with TRBD2. After removal of 0 bases from V and 2 bases from J, the junction contained 8 bases not matched to a gene. The V gene's germline CDR1 is LNHDA and CDR2 SQIVND (reference sequence). The CDR3 loop spans 17 amino acids. This CDR3 is CASSIDPASGNTDTQYF. The CDR3 coding sequence is TGTGCCAGTAGTATAGATCCGGCTAGCGGTAACACAGATACGCAGTATTTT.

This clonotype is medium-sized within its sample. The rearrangement joins TRBV19 to TRBJ2-7, with TRBD2 matching 14 bases. The CDR3 runs to 15 residues. The V gene's germline CDR1 is LNHDA and CDR2 SQIVND (reference sequence). V shed 6 bases, J shed 3 bases, and the junction held 4 bases outside the gene matches. CDR3 in DNA: TGTGCCAGTAGCGCGGGACTAGCGGGAGTCTACGAGCAGTACTTC. This translates into CASSAGLAGVYEQYF. Looking up the rest from reference TRBV19 and TRBJ2-7 gives the full variable domain: DGGITQSPKYLFRKEGQNVTLSCEQNLNHDAMYWYRQDPGQGLRLIYYSQIVNDFQKGDIAEGYSVSREKKESFPLTVTSAQKNPTAFYLCASSAGLAGVYEQYFGPGTRLTVT.